This TCR beta chain was obtained from a study of blood T cells in healthy people across ages. Healthy Caucasian individuals from Russia aged roughly 6 to 90 served as donors. Each individual donor underwent a draw of 8.5 to 10 milliliters of peripheral blood. General observations from the study: TCR beta diversity was tightly associated with the proportion of naive T cells. Not knowing donor CMV status may have confounded expanded clonotype changes.

It was with a sample-barcoded 5' primer and a J-beta primer mix that a second PCR of about 7 to 12 cycles was run. TCRdb processed the 5' RACE reads anew with MiXCR; each CDR3 protein has one entry. Altogether 800,000 to 900,000 distinct CDR3 sequences are present, under 80% being singletons, with the ten largest covering roughly 26%. A word on this clonotype: No antigen is known for it.

CDR1 is MDHEN and CDR2 is SYDVKM in the germline V gene. V lost 7 bases and J 7 bases, leaving 13 bases between the germline ends. This CDR3 has 12 amino acids. What was sequenced was blood. The TCR sequence derives from a young man in good health. The J gene is TRBJ1-2, the V gene TRBV28, with D tentatively TRBD1 (6 bases). For the CDR3, the DNA is TGTGCCAGCATTGGCAGGGGTTTTGGCTACACCTTC. Translating gives CASIGRGFGYTF.